This entry lists 20 T cell receptor beta chains sequenced from one sample in a study of T cells in Graves' hyperthyroidism and ophthalmopathy. From RNA transcripts, TCR beta CDR3 regions were amplified. A first-round RT-PCR of the TCR CDR3 used the HTBI primer set. TCRdb ran MiXCR on the multiplex PCR reads and lists one entry per CDR3 protein. The profile shows more than 600,000 distinct CDR3 sequences, around 17% of them singletons. Sequenced material: blood. These receptor sequences come from a man between 18 and 35 years old with Graves' hyperthyroidism.

This clonotype has only a few counts. J is TRBJ2-5 and V is TRBV6-2 or TRBV6-3, with D uncertain. Trimming removed 0 bases from V and 3 bases from J, with 2 bases in between. The CDR3 covers 12 residues. CDR1 is MNHEY and CDR2 is SVGEGT in the germline V gene. CDR3: CASSYSKETQYF. DNA of the CDR3: TGTGCCAGCAGTTACTCGAAAGAGACCCAGTACTTC.

The chain couples TRBV6-2 or TRBV6-3 to TRBJ2-1; 9 bases align to TRBD2. The germline gives CDR1 MNHEY, CDR2 SVGEGT. The CDR3 is made up of 13 amino acids. Trimming removed 6 bases from V and 9 bases from J; junction bases left unmatched: 6. The CDR3 reads CASRREGRGEQFF. The DNA of the CDR3 is TGTGCCAGCAGGCGGGAGGGCCGAGGTGAGCAGTTCTTC.

This clonotype was found many times. The chain carries TRBV11-1 and TRBJ2-1, with 7 bases identical to TRBD2. The length of the CDR3 is 14 residues. Germline V gene lookup returns CDR1 SGHAT and CDR2 FQDESV (reference sequence). The V segment lost 0 bases and the J segment 6 bases; nucleotides outside the gene matches: 2. CDR3 DNA: TGTGCCAGCAGCTTAGCGTCGGGGGGCAATGAGCAGTTCTTC. It specifies CASSLASGGNEQFF.

The chain combines TRBV14 with TRBJ2-1; tentative D call: TRBD1 (5 bases). Germline V gene data show CDR1 as SGHDN and CDR2 as FVKESK. Deletions cut 4 bases from V and 12 bases from J, with 16 bases between. CDR3 length equals 13 residues. The CDR3 reads CASSPLGHPGQFF. The CDR3 DNA follows: TGTGCCAGCAGCCCCCTAGGACACCCCGGGCAGTTCTTC.

The rearrangement links TRBV3-1 to TRBJ1-5, with 7 positions matching TRBD1. Unmatched junction bases numbered 7, after V lost 0 bases and J lost 5 bases. CDR3 size: 16 residues. CDR1 LGHDT and CDR2 YNNKEL come from the germline V gene (reference sequence). In nucleotides, the CDR3 is TGTGCCAGCAGCCAAGAAGGGGGCGGGATTGATCAGCCCCAGCATTTT. This translates into CASSQEGGGIDQPQHF.

The gene calls are TRBV6-1 and TRBJ1-3; D is possibly TRBD1 (5 bases). Trimming shortened V by 2 bases and J by 8 bases, and 10 bases separated the two germline ends. This CDR3 is built from 13 residues. Germline CDR1 is MNHNS and CDR2 is SASEGT. The CDR3 here is CASSETAGYTIYF. CDR3 bases: TGTGCCAGCAGTGAAACGGCAGGGTACACCATATATTTT.

This clonotype was counted between two and nine times. J is TRBJ2-5 and V is TRBV27; the D gene is possibly TRBD1 (6 bases). Per germline, CDR1 MNHEY and CDR2 SMNVEV (reference sequence). Trimming took off 6 bases at V and 1 base at J, with 12 bases between the two ends. The CDR3 length is 14 residues. CDR3 residues: CASSQGSAQETQYF. CDR3 DNA sequence: TGTGCCAGCAGCCAGGGGTCCGCCCAAGAGACCCAGTACTTC.

This clonotype has ten or more counts. This CDR3 reads CASSFTQGLHSPLHF. The CDR3 nucleotides read TGTGCCAGCAGTTTCACACAGGGGTTGCATTCACCCCTCCACTTT. The rearrangement joins TRBV28 to TRBJ1-6; 7 nucleotides line up with TRBD1. Trimming at V came to 3 bases and at J to 8 bases, leaving 7 bases not matched to a gene. The CDR3 runs 15 residues. Germline V gene lookup returns CDR1 MDHEN and CDR2 SYDVKM.

The V gene is TRBV9, the J gene TRBJ2-5; D assignment may be TRBD1 or TRBD2 (5 bases each). CDR1 and CDR2 (germline): SGDLS, YYNGEE. Trimming left V 0 bases short and J 4 bases short, with 13 bases between. This CDR3 comprises 15 residues. For the CDR3, the DNA is TGTGCCAGCAGCGTAGATTCGGGACGGACAGAGACCCAGTACTTC. Encoded protein: CASSVDSGRTETQYF.

V gene TRBV11-1 combines with J gene TRBJ1-2, with 9 bases that match TRBD1. Germline CDR1 reads SGHAT; CDR2 reads FQDESV (reference sequence). The CDR3 has 14 amino acids. J was trimmed by 7 bases and V by 4 bases; bases with no gene match: 7. The CDR3 spells CASSYRPGQGGYTF. The CDR3, as DNA: TGTGCCAGCAGCTACCGCCCGGGACAGGGTGGCTACACCTTC.

This clonotype was detected ten times or more. The V and J genes are TRBV5-6 and TRBJ2-4; D is undetermined. CDR3 length: 15 residues. Trimming pared 4 bases from V and 2 bases from J, leaving 13 bases between. From germline, CDR1 is SGHDT and CDR2 YYEEEE. The CDR3 loop is CASSPAAGSKNIQYF. DNA for the CDR3: TGTGCCAGCAGCCCAGCTGCCGGATCCAAAAACATTCAGTACTTC.

The rearrangement uses TRBV24-1 and TRBJ2-1; 10 bases are a match to TRBD2. V was pared by 4 bases and J by 7 bases, with 6 bases of the junction left unmatched. Germline CDR1 reads KGHDR; CDR2 reads SFDVKD. The CDR3 is 15 residues long. The CDR3: CATSDLAGDNNEQFF. In DNA form, the CDR3 reads TGTGCCACCAGTGACCTAGCGGGAGATAATAATGAGCAGTTCTTC.

The rearrangement uses TRBV10-3 and TRBJ2-3, with 14 positions matching TRBD2. CDR1 ENHRY and CDR2 SYGVKD come from the germline V gene. This CDR3 region has 15 residues. Germline trimming cut 6 bases from V and 5 bases from J; bases unmatched to any gene: 4. CDR3 loop: CAIRETSGRGDTQYF. CDR3 sequence (DNA): TGTGCCATCAGGGAGACTAGCGGGAGGGGAGATACGCAGTATTTT.

This clonotype showed up many times. The rearrangement uses TRBV7-2 and TRBJ2-7; D perhaps matches TRBD2 (6 bases). CDR1 and CDR2 (germline): SGHTA, FQGNSA. The V gene lost 4 bases and the J gene lost 0 bases, with 13 bases spanning the gap. The CDR3 totals 15 residues. The CDR3 loop reads CASSYDPGDSYEQYF. CDR3 in DNA: TGTGCCAGCAGCTACGATCCGGGGGACTCCTACGAGCAGTACTTC.

This clonotype appeared many times. The J gene is TRBJ1-1, the V gene TRBV7-2; TRBD1 is a possible D gene (6 bases). Germline values: CDR1 SGHTA, CDR2 FQGNSA. This CDR3 region has 15 residues. V was clipped by 3 bases and J by 5 bases, with 16 bases between them. The CDR3 bases are TGTGCCAGCAGCTTCCCCGAGCAGGGGAGAACTGAAGCTTTCTTT. Translation: CASSFPEQGRTEAFF.

This clonotype was observed many times. The chain links TRBV6-5 to TRBJ2-5; D possibly corresponds to TRBD1 (6 bases). V dropped 2 bases and J dropped 5 bases, with 21 bases sitting between them. CDR3 length: 17 residues. Germline V lookup: CDR1 MNHEY, CDR2 SVGAGI. The CDR3 DNA sequence: TGTGCCAGCAGTTACAGTCCCGGACAGCCCGGGGTGGAGACCCAGTACTTC. This gives the protein CASSYSPGQPGVETQYF.

CDR3 loop: CSVQIRGRGGETQYF. DNA of the CDR3: TGCAGCGTTCAGATCAGAGGGAGGGGCGGGGAGACCCAGTACTTC. The chain has TRBV29-1 and TRBJ2-5, with TRBD2 matching 7 bases. The CDR3 totals 15 residues. Trimming at V came to 5 bases and at J to 5 bases, leaving 14 bases not matched to a gene. The germline V gene encodes CDR1 SQVTM and CDR2 ANQGSEA.

This clonotype is a singleton in its sample. The chain combines TRBV24-1 with TRBJ2-1, with TRBD1 matching 10 bases. The J segment lost 4 bases and the V segment lost 12 bases, leaving 17 bases of the junction unmatched. Germline V gene sequence: CDR1 KGHDR, CDR2 SFDVKD. The CDR3 has 17 residues. The CDR3 nucleotides read TGTGCCTCCACCGGGACAGGGGCTTCTCGGGGATACAATGAGCAGTTCTTC. It codes for CASTGTGASRGYNEQFF.

This clonotype was observed a few times. This rearrangement joins TRBV5-1 to TRBJ2-1; 11 bases fit TRBD2. Germline V gene data show CDR1 as SGHRS and CDR2 as YFSETQ. This CDR3 region has 19 residues. Losses at the gene ends were 1 base for V and 5 bases for J; bases not matched to a gene: 14. The CDR3 loop is CASSLRPIPIAGGNNEQFF. The CDR3 region has the DNA TGCGCCAGCAGCTTGCGCCCTATCCCCATAGCGGGGGGGAACAATGAGCAGTTCTTC.

This clonotype was counted only a few times. The chain combines TRBV19 with TRBJ1-4; D unresolved. V lost 4 bases and J lost 0, with 6 bases in between. The CDR3 spans 14 residues. Germline CDR1 LNHDA, CDR2 SQIVND (reference sequence). The CDR3 DNA reads as TGTGCCAGTAGTACCCAGGCAACTAATGAAAAACTGTTTTTT. It is translated as CASSTQATNEKLFF.